The next 17 T cell receptor beta chains were all read from a single sample in a study of radiotherapy plus CTLA-4 blockade in lung cancer. Sequencing used immunoSEQ multiplex PCR; TCRdb keeps in-frame clones, though not all of them. In the table there are 90,000 to 100,000 clones, approximately 74% of which are singletons. The material was peripheral blood, obtained from a patient treated with radiotherapy plus ipilimumab. The receptors originated from a human donor with non-small cell lung cancer who had a partial response to radiotherapy plus ipilimumab. Some clones in this sample may be carry-over from other donors' samples.

The chain joins TRBV6-5 to TRBJ1-4; D gene unclear. The CDR3 is made up of 13 amino acids. From germline, CDR1 is MNHEY and CDR2 SVGAGI. V was clipped by 7 bases and J by 6 bases, with 12 bases between them. The chain's CDR3 is CASMRPGDEKLFF. The DNA for the CDR3 is TGTGCCAGCATGAGGCCCGGGGATGAAAAACTGTTTTTT.

Written as DNA, the CDR3 is TGTGCCAGCAGCTTAGGAGGGGGCTACTATGGCTACACCTTC. As protein: CASSLGGGYYGYTF. V usage is TRBV7-2 and J usage is TRBJ1-2; 7 nucleotides align to TRBD1. Losses at the gene ends were 1 base for V and 3 bases for J; bases not matched to a gene: 2. The CDR3 extends over 14 amino acids. CDR1 and CDR2 from the germline V gene are SGHTA and FQGNSA.

The chain couples TRBV25-1 to TRBJ1-1; D is undetermined. V was trimmed by 4 bases and J by 0 bases, leaving 6 bases between them. Germline-derived CDR1 and CDR2 are MGHDK and SYGVNS. The CDR3 is made up of 13 amino acids. CDR3 DNA: TGTGCCAGCAGTGGAACGGTGAACACTGAAGCTTTCTTT. Its translation: CASSGTVNTEAFF. The full variable domain, with the rest looked up from reference TRBV25-1 and TRBJ1-1, is EADIYQTPRYLVIGTGKKITLECSQTMGHDKMYWYQQDPGMELHLIHYSYGVNSTEKGDLSSESTVSRIRTEHFPLTLESARPSHTSQYLCASSGTVNTEAFFGQGTRLTVV.

The rearrangement links TRBV28 to TRBJ1-5, with D perhaps TRBD1 (6 bases). Germline-derived CDR1 and CDR2 are MDHEN and SYDVKM. The CDR3 is 14 amino acids. V was cut by 10 bases and J by 6 bases, with 19 bases left in between. CDR3 amino acids: CATMIGGRGQPQHF. CDR3 coding DNA: TGTGCCACCATGATAGGGGGTCGCGGTCAGCCCCAGCATTTT.

V usage is TRBV9 and J usage is TRBJ2-1, with D possibly TRBD1 on 6 matching bases. Trimming shortened V by 0 bases and J by 2 bases, and 9 bases separated the two germline ends. CDR3 length equals 15 residues. From germline, CDR1 is SGDLS and CDR2 YYNGEE. The CDR3 DNA follows: TGTGCCAGCAGCGTAGGGACAGCAACCTACAATGAGCAGTTCTTC. It yields the protein CASSVGTATYNEQFF.

The J gene is TRBJ1-1, the V gene TRBV6-5; D is perhaps TRBD1 (5 bases). CDR1 and CDR2 from the germline V gene are MNHEY and SVGAGI. The CDR3 is 13 residues long. V gave up 5 bases and J gave up 4 bases, with 11 bases separating them. Written as DNA, the CDR3 is TGTGCCAGCAGTCCCAGAAGGGGCACTGAAGCTTTCTTT. Translation gives CASSPRRGTEAFF.

The chain combines TRBV5-6 with TRBJ2-1; 9 nucleotides line up with TRBD2. CDR1 is SGHDT, CDR2 YYEEEE, per germline. The length of the CDR3 is 16 residues. The ends lost 4 bases at V and 0 bases at J; junction bases unmatched: 5. The CDR3 region is CASSPVRGGSYNEQFF. CDR3 nucleotides: TGTGCCAGCAGCCCTGTGCGGGGGGGCTCCTACAATGAGCAGTTCTTC.

This chain links TRBV13 with TRBJ2-3; D is unresolved. Per germline, CDR1 PRHDT and CDR2 FYEKMQ (reference sequence). Trimming pared 7 bases from V and 0 bases from J, leaving 8 bases between. The CDR3 covers 13 residues. The CDR3 DNA sequence: TGTGCCAGCACCCTATCAAGCACAGATACGCAGTATTTT. Translating it yields CASTLSSTDTQYF.

The chain joins TRBV7-9 to TRBJ2-5; tentatively, D is TRBD1 (6 bases). CDR1 and CDR2 from the germline V gene are SEHNR and FQNEAQ (reference sequence). CDR3 length: 16 residues. V lost 8 bases, J lost 5 bases, and 24 bases lay in between. The CDR3 region is CASRRGQPKGEETQYF. Here the CDR3 DNA reads TGTGCCAGCCGTCGCGGCCAACCAAAGGGGGAGGAGACCCAGTACTTC.

This clone was counted only a few times. The chain recombines TRBV7-2 with TRBJ2-7; tentatively, D is TRBD2 (5 bases). The V gene's germline CDR1 is SGHTA and CDR2 FQGNSA. Trimming shortened V by 5 bases and J by 5 bases, and 22 bases separated the two germline ends. The CDR3 runs 16 residues. In nucleotides, the CDR3 is TGTGCCAGCAGCCGAGCATCTAGGCAGGTCGGGGACGAGCAGTACTTC. Amino acids: CASSRASRQVGDEQYF.

This chain links TRBV9 with TRBJ2-5; 9 nucleotides line up with TRBD1. The CDR3 is 15 residues long. V was clipped by 4 bases and J by 5 bases; unmatched bases: 9. The V gene's germline CDR1 is SGDLS and CDR2 YYNGEE. The CDR3 DNA reads as TGTGCCAGCAGCCCACGGACAGGGGAAATGGAGACCCAGTACTTC. This encodes CASSPRTGEMETQYF. The entire variable domain, with the rest obtained from reference TRBV9 and TRBJ2-5, is as follows: DSGVTQTPKHLITATGQRVTLRCSPRSGDLSVYWYQQSLDQGLQFLIQYYNGEERAKGNILERFSAQQFPDLHSELNLSSLELGDSALYFCASSPRTGEMETQYFGPGTRLLVL.

In DNA form, the CDR3 reads TGTGCCAGCAGCCTAGCGGGGGGCGGGAGGGCCATGACAGATACGCAGTATTTT. This sequence encodes CASSLAGGGRAMTDTQYF. The rearrangement joins TRBV7-3 to TRBJ2-3, with 11 bases fitting TRBD2. Germline CDR1 and CDR2: SGHTA and FQGTGA. This CDR3 contains 18 residues. With 5 bases clipped from V and 3 bases from J, the junction kept 13 bases outside the gene matches.

The V and J genes are TRBV28 and TRBJ2-1; 7 positions match TRBD2. With 6 bases clipped from V and 8 bases from J, the junction kept 13 bases outside the gene matches. Per the germline V gene, CDR1 is MDHEN and CDR2 is SYDVKM. The CDR3 consists of 15 residues. The CDR3 DNA reads TGTGCCAGCAGCGGCGGGGGAGGGCCTTCTTATGAGCAGTTCTTC. Translation: CASSGGGGPSYEQFF.

The CDR3 reads CASSLLGGGEQYF. CDR3 nucleotide sequence: TGTGCCAGCAGCTTACTGGGGGGGGGCGAGCAGTACTTC. The gene calls are TRBV7-2 and TRBJ2-7; 7 nucleotides match TRBD2. The CDR3 extends over 13 amino acids. CDR1 SGHTA and CDR2 FQGNSA come from the germline V gene. The ends lost 2 bases at V and 6 bases at J; junction bases unmatched: 4.

The chain couples TRBV10-2 to TRBJ2-7; possibly TRBD2 for D (5 bases). V was clipped by 7 bases and J by 6 bases, with 16 bases between them. The CDR3 sequence is 13 residues long. The germline CDR1 and CDR2 sequences are WSHSY and SAAADI. In DNA, the CDR3 is TGCGCCAGCACCTTAGTGGACTGGGGCGAGCAGTACTTC. Its protein is CASTLVDWGEQYF.

The rearrangement links TRBV4-1 to TRBJ2-7, with a tentative D call TRBD2 (6 bases). V lost 4 bases to trimming and J lost 8 bases, with 24 bases between them. Germline CDR1 and CDR2: MGHRA and YSYEKL. The length of the CDR3 is 16 residues. The CDR3 here is CASSLAFDDSGRQQYF. The DNA of the CDR3 is TGCGCCAGCAGCCTTGCCTTCGACGATTCGGGGAGGCAGCAGTACTTC.

This clone turned up a few times. CDR3 DNA sequence: TGTGCCAGTAGCCTAGAGGGGGTGGATCAGCCCCAGCATTTT. This gives the protein CASSLEGVDQPQHF. The rearrangement links TRBV19 to TRBJ1-5; D is perhaps TRBD1 (6 bases). V was trimmed by 6 bases and J by 5 bases, leaving 14 bases between them. Germline V gene sequence: CDR1 LNHDA, CDR2 SQIVND (reference sequence). The CDR3 is 14 amino acids.